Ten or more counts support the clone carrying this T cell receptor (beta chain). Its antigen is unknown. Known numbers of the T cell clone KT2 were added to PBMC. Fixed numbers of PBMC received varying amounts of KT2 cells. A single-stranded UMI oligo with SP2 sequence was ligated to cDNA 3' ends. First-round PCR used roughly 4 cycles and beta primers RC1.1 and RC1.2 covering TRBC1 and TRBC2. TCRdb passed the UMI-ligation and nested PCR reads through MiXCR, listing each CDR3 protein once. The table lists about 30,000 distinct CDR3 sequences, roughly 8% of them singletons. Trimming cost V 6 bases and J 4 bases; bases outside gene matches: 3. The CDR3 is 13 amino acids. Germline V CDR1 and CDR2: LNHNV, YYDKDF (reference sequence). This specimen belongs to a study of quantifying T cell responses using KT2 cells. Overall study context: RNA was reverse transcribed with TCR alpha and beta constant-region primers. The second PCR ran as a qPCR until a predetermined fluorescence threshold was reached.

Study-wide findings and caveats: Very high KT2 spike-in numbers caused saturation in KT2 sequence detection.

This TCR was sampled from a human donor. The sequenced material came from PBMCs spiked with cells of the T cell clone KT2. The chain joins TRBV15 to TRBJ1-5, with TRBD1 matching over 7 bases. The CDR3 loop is CATRGDSNQPQHF. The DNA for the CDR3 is TGTGCCACCAGGGGGGACAGTAATCAGCCCCAGCATTTT. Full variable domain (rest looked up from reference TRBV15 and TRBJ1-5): DAMVIQNPRYQVTQFGKPVTLSCSQTLNHNVMYWYQQKSSQAPKLLFHYYDKDFNNEADTPDNFQSRRPNTSFCFLDIRSPGLGDTAMYLCATRGDSNQPQHFGDGTRLSIL.